This TCR beta chain was documented in a study of T-cell memory formation after mild COVID-19. Study-level information: Among the donors, TCR clusters were largely specific to each donor.

MiXCR, run by TCRdb on the 5' RACE reads, gives a single entry per CDR3 protein. Among 40,000 to 60,000 distinct CDR3 sequences, 25% to 35% were seen once, and the ten largest hold 35% to 50%. This clonotype was detected ten times or more. Its matching antigen is unknown. Findings and caveats of the study: CD4+ contracting clones lay mainly in CM and EM, CD8+ ones in EMRA.

Germline loops: CDR1 SGHVS, CDR2 FQNEAQ. This CDR3 comprises 12 residues. Trimming took off 2 bases at V and 2 bases at J, with 4 bases between the two ends. The receptor's source is a man aged 18-30 years who had mild COVID-19 (a few samples of this study predate the infection). Cell type and time point are not known. The J gene is TRBJ2-7, the V gene TRBV7-8; D is uncertain. Sequences were obtained from PBMCs or a T cell subset sorted from them (not recorded which). This CDR3 is CASSLPPYEQYF. CDR3 sequence (DNA): TGTGCCAGCAGCTTACCACCCTACGAGCAGTACTTC.